Sequencing of this T cell receptor beta chain was carried out in a study of memory CD4+ T cells and cytomegalovirus serostatus (dated by TCRdb to between 2018 and 2021). Regarding the research as a whole: The cohort included around 35 healthy adults from Belgium, of whom 9 were CMV seropositive and 24 were CMV seronegative. To replicate a published TCR-based CMV serostatus classifier, the researchers sequenced the CD4+ memory TCRbeta repertoires of a Belgian cohort whose cytomegalovirus serostatus was known.

The germline V gene (reference sequence) specifies SGHNT as CDR1 and YYREEE as CDR2. V is cut by 4 bases and J by 0 bases, and the space between the germline ends is 11 bases. The CDR3 spans 15 residues, from the cysteine through the phenylalanine. The read is trimmed to its CDR3 DNA, 45 bases read in frame from base 1. The Quick-DNA Microprep Kit was used to extract genomic DNA from the sorted cells. TCRbeta DNA was amplified with the immunoSEQ hsTCRbeta kit following the manufacturer's protocol. An Illumina MiSeq instrument was used to sequence the TCRbeta libraries. The paper's processing steps were these. After out-of-frame sequences were removed, 2,204,828 distinct TCRbeta sequences remained, averaging roughly 67,000 per individual. Two values were used to score each individual: the count of 164 previously reported CMV-associated TCRbeta sequences and the total count of productive distinct TCRbeta sequences. A beta-binomial model was reimplemented in Python, and scikit-learn random forests with default parameters were trained on data from the US cohort. Classifier performance on the Belgian cohort was summarized as median AUC with percentile confidence intervals over 10,000 bootstrap iterations. Held by TCRdb, this immuneACCESS table contains in-frame sequences only and omits some clones. Under half of the omission traces to an unresolved V gene where checked; the cause of the rest is unknown. That table supplies the V and J calls and clone size; D and trimming were determined from the DNA. The sample table shows 35,000 to 50,000 clones, and 79% are seen once. Around 1.1% of the sample is held by the ten biggest clonotypes.

A FACSAria II was used to sort memory CD4+ T cells, defined as single viable CD3+CD4+CD8-CD45RO+ cells. CMV serostatus was assessed using a Roche Elecsys assay, by which serum IgG against CMV pp150, pp28, p38 and p52 was detected. After the samples were thawed, total CD4+ T cells were enriched through positive selection using CD4 magnetic microbeads. The samples came from a different study that was designed specifically to examine the CD4+ T cell memory repertoire. Peripheral blood mononuclear cells were isolated and cryopreserved according to standard operating procedures, and serum was kept at -80 degrees C. CD3-PerCP (BW264/56), CD4-APC (RPA-T4), CD45RO-PE (UCHT1) and CD8-Pacific Orange (3B5) antibodies were used for staining, and non-viable cells were excluded with Sytox blue. The study at large found these results: The results were read as suggesting that the CMV-associated TCR signature is, for the most part, present in the CD4+ memory repertoire. For predicting CMV serostatus, the median bootstrapped AUC was about 0.95 using the original framework and roughly 0.92 using a US-trained random forest. Among the roughly 160 previously reported CMV-associated TCRbeta sequences, 60 to 70 showed up in the CD4+ memory repertoires, with each one found in between one and five individuals. On the Belgian cohort, the classifier based on the original framework reached a median bootstrapped AUC of nearly 0.96, with a 95% CI of 0.76-1.00. Unlike the original study, which covered naive and memory CD4+ and CD8+ populations, the Belgian study sequenced only CD4+CD45RO+ memory cells.

This clone was seen a single time. The specificity of this receptor is unknown. No quality values exist for individual bases; no much larger clone is one base distant. Sequencing input: memory CD4+ T cells from blood. The clonotype comes from an adult in good health and CMV-seronegative. Recombination connected TRBV5-4 to TRBJ2-1, and TRBD1 may be the D gene, going by 6 matching bases. The nucleotides are TGTGCCAGCAGCCACCGGGACATCTCCTACAATGAGCAGTTCTTC. This encodes CASSHRDISYNEQFF.